The 9 T cell receptor beta chains reported below all come from one sample, sequenced in a study of T-cell memory formation after mild COVID-19. TCRdb re-analysed the 5' RACE reads in MiXCR, keeping a single row per CDR3 protein. The sample includes 200,000 to 250,000 distinct CDR3 sequences, about 16% of them seen just once. What was sequenced was PBMCs or a T cell subset sorted from them (not recorded which). These receptors were collected from an adult woman who had mild COVID-19 (a few samples of this study predate the infection). Cell type and time point are not known.

This sequence joins TRBV11-2 and TRBJ2-7, with D perhaps matching TRBD1 (6 bases). The CDR3 covers 14 residues. Germline-derived CDR1 and CDR2 are SGHAT and FQNNGV. V was pared by 3 bases and J by 3 bases, with 12 bases between. CDR3 residues: CASSFDQGIYEQYF. For the CDR3, the DNA is TGTGCCAGCAGCTTCGACCAGGGGATCTACGAGCAGTACTTC.

This rearrangement joins TRBV9 to TRBJ1-2; 8 bases fit TRBD1. Germline lookup yields CDR1 SGDLS and CDR2 YYNGEE. V lost 8 bases to trimming and J lost 2 bases; unmatched junction nucleotides: 8. CDR3 length: 14 amino acids. CDR3 nucleotides: TGTGCCAGTGGGAAGGGACAGGCAAACTATGGCTACACCTTC. This encodes CASGKGQANYGYTF.

The chain couples TRBV19 to TRBJ1-5; D possibly corresponds to TRBD1 (5 bases). Germline assignment: CDR1 LNHDA and CDR2 SQIVND (reference sequence). This CDR3 is 15 amino acids long. The V end lost 1 base, the J end lost 7 bases, and 14 bases lay between the germline ends. CDR3 residues: CASSIGPGHGQPQHF. The CDR3 DNA is TGTGCCAGTAGTATAGGCCCGGGGCACGGACAGCCCCAGCATTTT.

Remarks on this clonotype: A much larger clone is a single base away; this may be a read error. The rearrangement links TRBV5-1 to TRBJ2-1; TRBD1 might be the D (6 bases). The germline V gene encodes CDR1 SGHRS and CDR2 YFSETQ. The ends were cut back, 2 bases at V and 5 bases at J, with 8 bases in the middle. This CDR3 has 13 amino acids. The CDR3 DNA follows: TGCGCCAGCAGCTTTGGACAGAACAATGAGCAGTTCTTC. Translation: CASSFGQNNEQFF.

The chain carries TRBV6-1 and TRBJ1-1; the match to TRBD1 covers 7 bases. The CDR3 has 16 residues. V lost 8 bases to trimming and J lost 7 bases; unmatched junction nucleotides: 19. Germline loops: CDR1 MNHNS, CDR2 SASEGT. CDR3 in DNA: TGTGCCAGCTCGAGAGGCCTAACAGGGGTACTCCGTGAAGCTTTCTTT. Protein: CASSRGLTGVLREAFF.

CDR3 region: CASSQDRPLSRTAYEQYF. DNA for the CDR3: TGTGCCAGCAGCCAAGATCGACCGTTAAGCCGGACCGCCTACGAGCAGTACTTC. This chain uses TRBV3-1 with TRBJ2-7, with D uncertain. Trimming cost V 0 bases and J 2 bases, with 20 bases left between them. Germline lookup yields CDR1 LGHDT and CDR2 YNNKEL (reference sequence). The CDR3 has 18 residues.

This clonotype was seen at least ten times. The chain links TRBV7-2 to TRBJ2-1, with TRBD2 matching over 7 bases. Germline CDR1 is SGHTA and CDR2 is FQGNSA. V lost 5 bases, J lost 4 bases, and 5 bases stayed unmatched. This CDR3 spans 14 amino acids. The CDR3 DNA reads TGTGCCAGCAGCGTACCCGGGGGGTACAATGAGCAGTTCTTC. Amino acid sequence: CASSVPGGYNEQFF. The full variable domain, completed using reference TRBV7-2 and TRBJ2-1, is GAGVSQSPSNKVTEKGKDVELRCDPISGHTALYWYRQSLGQGLEFLIYFQGNSAPDKSGLPSDRFSAERTGGSVSTLTIQRTQQEDSAVYLCASSVPGGYNEQFFGPGTRLTVL.

The rearrangement joins TRBV7-9 to TRBJ2-1, with D perhaps TRBD2 (6 bases). The CDR3 sequence is 15 residues long. V lost 1 base to trimming and J lost 3 bases, with 10 bases between them. From germline, CDR1 is SEHNR and CDR2 FQNEAQ (reference sequence). The CDR3 DNA follows: TGTGCCAGCAGCTTAGTGCGGGGTTACTACAATGAGCAGTTCTTC. This encodes CASSLVRGYYNEQFF.

The chain combines TRBV6-5 with TRBJ1-6, with D possibly matching TRBD1 (5 bases). Germline V CDR1 and CDR2: MNHEY, SVGAGI. The CDR3 has 15 amino acids. V was pared by 0 bases and J by 9 bases, with 12 bases between. The CDR3 region has the DNA TGTGCCAGCAGTTACTCGGGGAGGGGCCCTTCACCCCTCCACTTT. As protein: CASSYSGRGPSPLHF.